The rows below give T cell receptor beta chains drawn from one sample of a study of T cell repertoires in cytomegalovirus infection. TCRdb reanalysed the reads using MiXCR and keeps one entry per CDR3 protein. The data hold approximately 200,000 distinct CDR3 sequences, with about 28% observed a single time. The sequenced material came from PBMCs. The source is a human donor in good health (CMV status not recorded). Some clones in this sample may be carry-over from other donors' samples. CDR3s include the opening cysteine and the closing phenylalanine or tryptophan.

TRBV6-1,TRBJ2-2,14,CASSERRLDGELFF
TRBV14,TRBJ1-4,12,CASSQVNEKLFF
TRBV12-5,TRBJ1-5,19,CASGLFQLPTGTQDQPQHF
TRBV5-1,TRBJ2-3,15,CASSSHRGSTDTQYF
TRBV5-1,TRBJ2-7,15,CASSSSSRGYYEQYF
TRBV7-2,TRBJ2-2,16,CASSLESSGNTGELFF
TRBV6-6,TRBJ1-5,11,CASGPGWPQHF
TRBV29-1,TRBJ2-7,14,CSASVGESSYEQYF
TRBV6-1,TRBJ2-1,16,CASTEAGGSSYNEQFF
TRBV28,TRBJ2-5,18,CASSSGGSSDDRGETQYF
TRBV15,TRBJ1-1,16,CATSPGQPFLNTEAFF
TRBV27,TRBJ1-1,13,CASRRVENTEAFF
TRBV7-9,TRBJ1-2,13,CASSTSDSYGYTF
TRBV5-6,TRBJ1-2,13,CASSRRGTYGYTF
TRBV7-9,TRBJ2-7,15,CASSPTSGAFYEQYF
TRBV7-2,TRBJ1-6,16,CASSLDPTYYGSPLHF
TRBV25-1,TRBJ1-5,16,CASSPRAGDSNQPQHF
TRBV7-9,TRBJ1-2,14,CASSAGSTNYGYTF
TRBV12-3/TRBV12-4,TRBJ2-2,13,CASSWAATGELFF
TRBV19,TRBJ1-1,14,CASTTREKATEAFF
TRBV7-2,TRBJ2-7,14,CASSPQAGRYEQYF
TRBV29-1,TRBJ1-2,14,CSATTGAAKYGYTF
TRBV7-8,TRBJ1-2,15,CASSLARNAPAGYTF
TRBV6-6,TRBJ1-1,13,CASSNGLPTEAFF
TRBV7-8,TRBJ2-3,16,CASSSLAAGNTDTQYF
TRBV27,TRBJ2-2,17,CASSFAWGQGSAGELFF
TRBV7-2,TRBJ1-3,17,CASRGTGTANSGNTIYF
TRBV3-1,TRBJ2-7,15,CASSSSGGLSYEQYF
TRBV20-1,TRBJ1-5,15,CSASAAGQGYQPQHF
TRBV29-1,TRBJ1-2,18,CSVEGGDTRVRTRYGYTF
TRBV7-9,TRBJ2-7,15,CASSLTGDRTYEQYF
TRBV7-6,TRBJ1-4,12,CASSLENEKLFF
TRBV19,TRBJ2-2,16,CASSIQTSAYTGELFF
TRBV7-2,TRBJ1-1,12,CASSLDPGEAFF
TRBV6-2/TRBV6-3,TRBJ2-7,12,CASSYTRYEQYF
TRBV20-1,TRBJ2-2,16,CSARPQRQGSAGELFF
TRBV7-2,TRBJ2-7,13,CASSFQGQDEQYF
TRBV7-9,TRBJ2-1,15,CASSLGGMSYNEQFF
TRBV7-8,TRBJ2-7,13,CASSPGSTYEQYF
TRBV7-6,TRBJ1-5,15,CASSWGEYSNQPQHF
TRBV6-5,TRBJ1-1,14,CASSYRGLETEAFF
TRBV4-1,TRBJ2-7,14,CASSLSGGPYEQYF
TRBV6-2/TRBV6-3,TRBJ1-1,13,CASSYRVNTEAFF
TRBV7-3,TRBJ1-1,15,CASSLTAGPGTEAFF
TRBV20-1,TRBJ2-3,15,CSASRFREAEDTQYF
TRBV20-1,TRBJ2-1,18,CSASLGAAGGISYNEQFF
TRBV30,TRBJ1-2,13,CAWHYTTNYGYTF